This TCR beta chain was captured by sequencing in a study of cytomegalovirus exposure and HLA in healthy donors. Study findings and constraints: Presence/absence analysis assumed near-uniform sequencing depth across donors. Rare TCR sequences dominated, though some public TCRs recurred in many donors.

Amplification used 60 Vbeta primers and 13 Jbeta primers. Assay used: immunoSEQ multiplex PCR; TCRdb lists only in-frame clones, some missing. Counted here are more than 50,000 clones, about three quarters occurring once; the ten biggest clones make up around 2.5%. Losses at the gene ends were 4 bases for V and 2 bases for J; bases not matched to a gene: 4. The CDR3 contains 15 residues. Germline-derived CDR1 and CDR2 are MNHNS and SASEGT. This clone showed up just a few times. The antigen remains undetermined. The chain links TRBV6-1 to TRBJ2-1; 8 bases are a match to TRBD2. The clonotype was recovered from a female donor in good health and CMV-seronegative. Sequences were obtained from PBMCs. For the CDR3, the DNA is TGTGCCAGCAGTGGAGACGGGGGGGCCTACAATGAGCAGTTCTTC. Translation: CASSGDGGAYNEQFF.